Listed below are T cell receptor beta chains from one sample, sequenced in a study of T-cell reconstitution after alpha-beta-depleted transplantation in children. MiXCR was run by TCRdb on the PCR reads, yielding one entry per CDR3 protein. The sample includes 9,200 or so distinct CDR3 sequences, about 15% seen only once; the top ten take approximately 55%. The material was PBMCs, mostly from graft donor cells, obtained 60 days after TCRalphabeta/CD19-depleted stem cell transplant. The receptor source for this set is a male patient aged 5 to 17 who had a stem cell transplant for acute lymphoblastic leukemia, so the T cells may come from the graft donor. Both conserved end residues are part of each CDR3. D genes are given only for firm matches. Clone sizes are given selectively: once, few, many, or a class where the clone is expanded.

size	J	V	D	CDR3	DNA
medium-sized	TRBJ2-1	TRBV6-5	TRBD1	CASRALTGGFGNEQFF	TGTGCCAGCAGGGCCCTAACAGGGGGCTTTGGCAATGAGCAGTTCTTC
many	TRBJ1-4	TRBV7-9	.	CASRSFATNEKLFF	TGTGCCAGCAGATCCTTTGCAACTAATGAAAAACTGTTTTTT
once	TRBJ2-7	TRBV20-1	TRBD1	CSARGPGQASYEQYF	TGCAGTGCTAGAGGGCCGGGACAGGCCTCCTACGAGCAGTACTTC
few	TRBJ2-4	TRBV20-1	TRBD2	CSASSQREDLAKNIQYF	TGCAGTGCTAGCTCGCAGCGGGAGGACCTAGCCAAAAACATTCAGTACTTC
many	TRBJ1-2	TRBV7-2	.	CASSLLGQQDGYTF	TGTGCCAGCAGCTTATTAGGACAGCAAGATGGCTACACCTTC
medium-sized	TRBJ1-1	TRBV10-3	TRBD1	CAIRTGVNTEAFF	TGTGCCATCAGAACAGGGGTGAACACTGAAGCTTTCTTT
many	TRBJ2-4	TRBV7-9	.	CASSPPQWSIKNIQYF	TGTGCCAGCAGCCCCCCCCAATGGAGTATCAAAAACATTCAGTACTTC
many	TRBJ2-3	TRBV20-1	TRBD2	CSARRRGGEGTDTQYF	TGCAGTGCTAGAAGGCGGGGGGGCGAAGGCACAGATACGCAGTATTTT
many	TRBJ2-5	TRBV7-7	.	CASSSPGGRETQYF	TGTGCCAGCAGCTCCCCCGGGGGTCGGGAGACCCAGTACTTC
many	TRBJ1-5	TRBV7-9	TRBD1	CASSLVRGQKVSNQPQHF	TGTGCCAGCAGCTTAGTCCGGGGACAGAAAGTTAGCAATCAGCCCCAGCATTTT
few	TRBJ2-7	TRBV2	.	CASCGAPGEQYF	TGTGCCAGCTGCGGGGCGCCCGGGGAGCAGTACTTC
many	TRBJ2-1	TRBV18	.	CASSTVRGHNEQFF	TGTGCCAGCTCAACGGTCCGGGGACACAATGAGCAGTTCTTC
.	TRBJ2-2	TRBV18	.	CASSPQTNGELFF	TGTGCCAGCTCACCCCAGACAAACGGGGAGCTGTTTTTT
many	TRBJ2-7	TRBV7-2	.	CASSRTTYEQYF	TGTGCCAGCAGCCGCACAACCTACGAGCAGTACTTC
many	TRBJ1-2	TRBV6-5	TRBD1	CASSYLGQGASYGYTF	TGTGCCAGCAGTTACTTGGGACAGGGGGCGTCTTATGGCTACACCTTC
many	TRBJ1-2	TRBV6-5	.	CASSSSRGSGYTF	TGTGCCAGCAGTTCTTCCAGGGGAAGTGGCTACACCTTC
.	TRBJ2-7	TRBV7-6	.	CASSLAPVTYEQYF	TGTGCCAGCAGCTTAGCGCCGGTAACCTACGAGCAGTACTTC